This T cell receptor beta chain was sequenced for a study of shared clonotypes between healthy human individuals. Germline CDR1 and CDR2: LGHNA and YNFKEQ. V dropped 1 base and J dropped 2; count of bases not matched to a gene: 2. The CDR3 loop spans 15 amino acids. CD4+ cells underwent separation, giving CD45RA+ naive and CD45RA-negative memory subsets. With respect to this clone: Its antigen remains unknown. The sample holds other DNA sequences that translate to the same CDR3.

Notes on the study in general: Among donors, the sharing of clonotypes was expected to be influenced by sequencing depth.

Only in-frame clones appear in the TCRdb table, and some are missing; sequencing was by immunoSEQ multiplex PCR. This sample yields 2.3 million or so clones, of which about 92% are seen a single time; about 0.39% belongs to the top ten. This TCR was sampled from a man aged 18 to 30 in good health. Some clones in this sample may be carry-over from other donors' samples. The sample consisted of naive CD4+ T cells from PBMCs. Subset specified: CD45RA+ positively selected. The chain links TRBV4-2 to TRBJ2-1, with 7 positions matching TRBD1. CDR3 sequence (DNA): TGTGCCAGCAGCCAAGGGCAGGGGGCCTACAATGAGCAGTTCTTC. Its translation is CASSQGQGAYNEQFF.